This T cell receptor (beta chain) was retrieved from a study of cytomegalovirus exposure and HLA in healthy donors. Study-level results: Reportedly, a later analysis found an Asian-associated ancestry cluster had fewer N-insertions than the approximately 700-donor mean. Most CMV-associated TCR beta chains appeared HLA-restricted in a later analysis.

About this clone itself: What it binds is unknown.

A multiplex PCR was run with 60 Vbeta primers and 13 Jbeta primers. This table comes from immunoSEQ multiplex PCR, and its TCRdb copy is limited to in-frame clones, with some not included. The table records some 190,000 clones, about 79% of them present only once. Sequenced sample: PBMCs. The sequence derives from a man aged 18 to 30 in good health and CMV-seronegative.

The CDR3 DNA is TGTGCCAGCAGTCCCCGCACAGGATCTAATAATTCACCCCTCCACTTT. It codes for CASSPRTGSNNSPLHF. The rearrangement links TRBV28 to TRBJ1-6; D is perhaps TRBD1 (5 bases). Trimming cost V 5 bases and J 5 bases, with 16 bases left between them. Germline values: CDR1 MDHEN, CDR2 SYDVKM. This CDR3 comprises 16 residues.